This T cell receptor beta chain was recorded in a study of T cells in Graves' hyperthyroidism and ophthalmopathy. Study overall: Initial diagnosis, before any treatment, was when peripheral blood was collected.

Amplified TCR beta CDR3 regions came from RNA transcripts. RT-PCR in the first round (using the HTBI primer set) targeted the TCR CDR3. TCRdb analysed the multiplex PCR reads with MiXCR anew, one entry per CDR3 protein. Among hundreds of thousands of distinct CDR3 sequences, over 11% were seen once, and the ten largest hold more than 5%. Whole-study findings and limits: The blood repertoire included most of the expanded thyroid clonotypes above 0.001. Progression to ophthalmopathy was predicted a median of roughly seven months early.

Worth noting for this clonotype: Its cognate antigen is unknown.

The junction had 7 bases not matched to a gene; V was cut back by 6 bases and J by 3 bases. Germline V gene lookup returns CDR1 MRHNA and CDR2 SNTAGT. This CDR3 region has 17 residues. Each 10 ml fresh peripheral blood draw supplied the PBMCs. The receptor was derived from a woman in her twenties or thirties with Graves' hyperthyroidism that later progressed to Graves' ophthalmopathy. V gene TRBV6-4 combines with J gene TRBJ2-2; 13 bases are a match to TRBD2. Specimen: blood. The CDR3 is CASREGLAGEYTGELFF. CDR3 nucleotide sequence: TGTGCCAGCAGAGAAGGACTAGCGGGAGAATACACCGGGGAGCTGTTTTTT.